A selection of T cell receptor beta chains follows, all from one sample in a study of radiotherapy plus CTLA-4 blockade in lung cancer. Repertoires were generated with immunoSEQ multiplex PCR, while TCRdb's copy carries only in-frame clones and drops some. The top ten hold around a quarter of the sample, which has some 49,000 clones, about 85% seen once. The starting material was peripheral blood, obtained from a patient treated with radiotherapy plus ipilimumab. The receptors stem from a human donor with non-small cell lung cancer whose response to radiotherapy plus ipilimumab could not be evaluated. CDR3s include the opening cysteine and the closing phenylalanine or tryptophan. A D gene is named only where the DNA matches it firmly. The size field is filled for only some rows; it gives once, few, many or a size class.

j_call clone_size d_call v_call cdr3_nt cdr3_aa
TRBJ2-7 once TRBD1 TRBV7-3 TGTGCCAGCAGCCGGGACAGTACTTCCTACGAGCAGTACTTC CASSRDSTSYEQYF
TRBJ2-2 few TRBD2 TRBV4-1 TGCGCCAGCAGCCAAGGGGGACTAGCGGGAGTAGGAACCGGGGAGCTGTTTTTT CASSQGGLAGVGTGELFF
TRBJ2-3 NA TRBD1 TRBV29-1 TGCAGCGTTTTCAACACAGGGGGCGCGACAGATACGCAGTATTTT CSVFNTGGATDTQYF
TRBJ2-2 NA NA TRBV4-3 TGCGCCAGCAGCCAAGGACACACGAACACCGGGGAGCTGTTTTTT CASSQGHTNTGELFF
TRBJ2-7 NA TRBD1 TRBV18 TGTGCCAGCTCTCCAGGACAGGTATCGACCTACGAGCAGTACTTC CASSPGQVSTYEQYF
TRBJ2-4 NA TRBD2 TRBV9 TGTGCCAGCAGCGTACAGGGAGGGAACATTCAGTACTTC CASSVQGGNIQYF
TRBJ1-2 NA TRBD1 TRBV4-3 TGCGCCAGCAGCCGAGTACTTCTCGGGACAGGGGGCGCCGGGGGCTACACCTTC CASSRVLLGTGGAGGYTF
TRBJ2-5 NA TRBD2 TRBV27 TGTGCCAGCAGTTCGGGGGGGCTGCGGGAGACCCAGTACTTC CASSSGGLRETQYF
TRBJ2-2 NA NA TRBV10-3 TGTGCCATCAGTGTAGGAGGGAACACCGGGGAGCTGTTTTTT CAISVGGNTGELFF
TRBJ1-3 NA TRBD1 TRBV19 TGTGCCAGTACTCACCCAGGACAGGAAAACACCATATATTTT CASTHPGQENTIYF
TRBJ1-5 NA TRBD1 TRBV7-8 TGTGCCAGCAGCTCCACCGGGACAGGACATCAGCCCCAGCATTTT CASSSTGTGHQPQHF
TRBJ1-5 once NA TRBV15 TGTGCCACCAGCAGAGACCTCGCGACAGCTAGCAATCAGCCCCAGCATTTT CATSRDLATASNQPQHF
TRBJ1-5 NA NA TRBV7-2 TGTGCCAGCAGCTTAGTTGCGTACGATAGCAATCAGCCCCAGCATTTT CASSLVAYDSNQPQHF
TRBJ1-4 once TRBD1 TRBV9 TGTGCCAGCAGCGGACAGGGGGCTAATGAAAAACTGTTTTTT CASSGQGANEKLFF
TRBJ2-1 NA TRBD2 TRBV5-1 TGCGCCAGCAGCTTTAGCGGGAGTAGGGACAATGAGCAGTTCTTC CASSFSGSRDNEQFF
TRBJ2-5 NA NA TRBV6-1 TGTGCCAGCAGTGAAGGGTGGCAGACCCAGTACTTC CASSEGWQTQYF
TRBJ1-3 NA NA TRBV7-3 TGTGCCAGCAGCTTAGATGGCCCAGGGACTGGAAACACCATATATTTT CASSLDGPGTGNTIYF
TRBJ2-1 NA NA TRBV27 TGTGCCAGCAGTTTATTCCAATCGGGTGAGCAGTTCTTC CASSLFQSGEQFF
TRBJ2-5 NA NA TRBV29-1 TGCAGCGTCTACACAGGTAACAGCCAAGAGACCCAGTACTTC CSVYTGNSQETQYF
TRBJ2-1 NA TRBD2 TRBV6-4 TGTGCCAGCAGTGACTCGTTGGCTAGCGGGAGTAATCATGAGCAGTTCTTC CASSDSLASGSNHEQFF
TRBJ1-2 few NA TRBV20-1 TGCCAACAGGGTAACTATGGCTACACCTTC CQQGNYGYTF
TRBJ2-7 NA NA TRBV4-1 TGCGCCAGCAGCCAAGATTCTCTTAGCGGAAGTTCCTACGAGCAGTACTTC CASSQDSLSGSSYEQYF
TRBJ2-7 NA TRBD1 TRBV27 TGTGCCAGCAGACGACAGGGACCCCTCTACGAGCAGTACTTC CASRRQGPLYEQYF
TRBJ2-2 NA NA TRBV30 TGTGCCTGGAGTTTACCACGGGGAGCGACCACCGGGGAGCTGTTTTTT CAWSLPRGATTGELFF
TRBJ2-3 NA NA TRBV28 TGTGCCAGCAGACTCCGTCAGGCTGGGCCAGATACGCAGTATTTT CASRLRQAGPDTQYF
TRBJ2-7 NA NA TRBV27 TGTGCCAGCACCTCGAGCAGACAGCTAGGGGAGCAGTACTTC CASTSSRQLGEQYF
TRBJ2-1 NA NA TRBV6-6 TGTGCCAGCAAACCCCGGCAGGGGTCGAATGAGCAGTTCTTC CASKPRQGSNEQFF
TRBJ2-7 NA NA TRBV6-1 TGTGCCAGCAGACCTGGGACTTCCCCCCTCTACGAGCAGTACTTC CASRPGTSPLYEQYF
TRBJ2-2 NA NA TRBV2 TGTGCCAGCGACCCCCTAGGGGCCGGGGAGCTGTTTTTT CASDPLGAGELFF
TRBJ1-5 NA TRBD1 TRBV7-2 TGTGCCAGCAGTCTCACATGGGACAGCCTCAATCAGCCCCAGCATTTT CASSLTWDSLNQPQHF
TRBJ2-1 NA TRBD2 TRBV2 TGTGCCAGCAGCCAAGGACTAGCGGGAGCCAATGAGCAGTTCTTC CASSQGLAGANEQFF
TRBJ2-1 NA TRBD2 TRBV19 TGTGCCAGTAGTCCCACTAGCGGGAGGGACTCCTACAATGAGCAGTTCTTC CASSPTSGRDSYNEQFF
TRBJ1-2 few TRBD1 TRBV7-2 TGTGCCAGCAGCGCACAACAGGGGGCGCTTGGCTACACCTTC CASSAQQGALGYTF
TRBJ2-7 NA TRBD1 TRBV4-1 TGCGCCAGCAGCCAACAAGACAGGGCCTACGAGCAGTACTTC CASSQQDRAYEQYF
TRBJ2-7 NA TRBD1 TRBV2 TGTGCCAGCAGTCTACCGGGACAGGGGGACGAGCAGTACTTC CASSLPGQGDEQYF
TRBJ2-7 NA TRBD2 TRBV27 TGTGCCAGCAGTGGGAGGGTAGCGGGGAGCTCCTACGAGCAGTACTTC CASSGRVAGSSYEQYF
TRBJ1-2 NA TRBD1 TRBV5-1 TGCGCCAGCAGCTACGGACAGGGGGCTTTCGAGGGCTACACCTTC CASSYGQGAFEGYTF
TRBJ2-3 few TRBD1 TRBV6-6 TGTGCCAGCAGTTGGACAGGGGGCGCCGATACGCAGTATTTT CASSWTGGADTQYF
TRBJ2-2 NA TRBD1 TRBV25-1 TGTGCCAGCCGAGGACAGGGAGGTGGCACCGGGGAGCTGTTTTTT CASRGQGGGTGELFF
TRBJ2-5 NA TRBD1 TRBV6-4 TGTGCCAGCAGTAGGGACAGGGTAGGGGAGACCCAGTACTTC CASSRDRVGETQYF
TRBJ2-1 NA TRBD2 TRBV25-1 TGTGCCAGCAAGAGCGGGAGGAACAATGAGCAGTTCTTC CASKSGRNNEQFF
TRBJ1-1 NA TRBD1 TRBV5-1 TGCGCCAGCAGCTTTCAGGGGGATTATACTGAAGCTTTCTTT CASSFQGDYTEAFF
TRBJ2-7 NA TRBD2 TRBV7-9 TGTGCCAGCAGCTTAGCAAGTGGGGGGGGTAGAGACTACGAGCAGTACTTC CASSLASGGGRDYEQYF
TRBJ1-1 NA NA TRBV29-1 TGCAGCGTTGAAGTGGTGGGGCGGAACACTGAAGCTTTCTTT CSVEVVGRNTEAFF
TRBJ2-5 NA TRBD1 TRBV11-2 TGTGCCAGCAGACACCCCGGACAGGGCCGTCGGGAGACCCAGTACTTC CASRHPGQGRRETQYF
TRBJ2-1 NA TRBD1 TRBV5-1 TGCGCCAGCAGCTTGGGTAGCAGGACAGGGACTAATGAGCAGTTCTTC CASSLGSRTGTNEQFF
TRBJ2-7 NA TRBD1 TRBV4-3 TGCGCCAGCAGCCGAGGGACAGATCAACCCTACGAGCAGTACTTC CASSRGTDQPYEQYF
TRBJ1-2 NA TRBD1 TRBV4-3 TGCGCCAGCAGCCCGCATATTGGACAGGTAGATGGCTACACCTTC CASSPHIGQVDGYTF
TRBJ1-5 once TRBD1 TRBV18 TGTGCCAGCTCAAAACAGGGGGACAATCAGCCCCAGCATTTT CASSKQGDNQPQHF
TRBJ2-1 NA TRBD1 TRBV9 TGTGCCAGCAGCGTAGCCGGGACAGTATACAATGAGCAGTTCTTC CASSVAGTVYNEQFF
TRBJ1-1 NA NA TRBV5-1 TGCGCCAGCAGCTCGCAGACAGAACAAAACACTGAAGCTTTCTTT CASSSQTEQNTEAFF
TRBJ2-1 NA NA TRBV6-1 TGTGCCAGCAGTGAACTGGGGGCGGCGTACAATGAGCAGTTCTTC CASSELGAAYNEQFF
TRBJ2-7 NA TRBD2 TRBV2 TGTGCCAGCAGCGGACTAGCGGGAGCCTACGAGCAGTACTTC CASSGLAGAYEQYF
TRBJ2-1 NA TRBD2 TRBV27 TGTGCCAGCAGTTTAAACCCCCGGGAGGTGTACAATGAGCAGTTCTTC CASSLNPREVYNEQFF